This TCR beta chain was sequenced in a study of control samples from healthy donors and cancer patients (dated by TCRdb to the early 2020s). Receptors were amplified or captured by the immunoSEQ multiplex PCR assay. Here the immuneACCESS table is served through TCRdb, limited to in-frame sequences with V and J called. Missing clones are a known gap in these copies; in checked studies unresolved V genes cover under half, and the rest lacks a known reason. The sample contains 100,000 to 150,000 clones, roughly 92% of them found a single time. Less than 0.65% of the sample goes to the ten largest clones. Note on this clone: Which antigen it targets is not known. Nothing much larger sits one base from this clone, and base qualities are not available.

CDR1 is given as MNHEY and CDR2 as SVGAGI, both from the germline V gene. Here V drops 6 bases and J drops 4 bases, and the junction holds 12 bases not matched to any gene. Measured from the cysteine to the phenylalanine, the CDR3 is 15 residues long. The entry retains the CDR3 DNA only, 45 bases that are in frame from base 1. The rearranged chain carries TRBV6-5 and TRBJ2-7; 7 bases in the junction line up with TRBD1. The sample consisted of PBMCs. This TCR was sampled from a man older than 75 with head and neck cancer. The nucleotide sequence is TGTGCCAGCAGAGGTCCGGGACAGACGTTATACGAGCAGTACTTC. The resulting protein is CASRGPGQTLYEQYF.